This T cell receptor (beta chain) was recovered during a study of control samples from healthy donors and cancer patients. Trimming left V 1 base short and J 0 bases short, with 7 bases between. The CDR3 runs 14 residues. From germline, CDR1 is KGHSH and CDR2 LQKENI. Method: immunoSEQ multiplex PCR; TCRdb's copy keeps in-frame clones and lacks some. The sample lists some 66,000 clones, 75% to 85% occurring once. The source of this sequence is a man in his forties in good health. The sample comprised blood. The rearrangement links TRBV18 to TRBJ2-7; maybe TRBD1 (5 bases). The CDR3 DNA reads TGTGCCAGCTCACCACAGGGGTACTCCTACGAGCAGTACTTC. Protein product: CASSPQGYSYEQYF.